This TCR beta chain was identified during a study of CD8 T cells in Susac syndrome. Sequencing of TCR beta was performed on blood CD8+ T cells and on blood CD4+ T cells. Negative isolation yielded CD4+ and CD8+ T cells, and FACS enriched TEMRA cells. This clonotype occurred a few times. The antigen is unknown. Points from the study as a whole: By the study's own acknowledgment, its TCR sequencing and HLA analysis included relatively few individuals.

CDR1 is PRHDT and CDR2 is FYEKMQ in the germline V gene (reference sequence). The CDR3 length is 12 residues. V lost 1 base, J lost 6 bases, and 5 bases lay in between. Random hexamers were used to reverse transcribe the RNA input (about 0.5 to 1 ug). Across 54 Vbeta and 13 Jbeta, TCR beta CDR3 was amplified with immunoSEQ multiplex PCR. One entry per CDR3 protein results from TCRdb running MiXCR on the immunoSEQ multiplex PCR reads. The sample contains approximately 70,000 distinct CDR3 sequences, around 95% of which appear only once. The sample consisted of CD8+ T cells from PBMCs. The chain recombines TRBV13 with TRBJ2-3; D perhaps matches TRBD1 (5 bases). This sequence was found in a human donor with multiple sclerosis. The chain's CDR3 is CASSLEGDTQYF. CDR3 bases: TGTGCCAGCAGCTTAGAGGGGGATACGCAGTATTTT. The full variable domain, completed using reference TRBV13 and TRBJ2-3, is AAGVIQSPRHLIKEKRETATLKCYPIPRHDTVYWYQQGPGQDPQFLISFYEKMQSDKGSIPDRFSAQQFSDYHSELNMSSLELGDSALYFCASSLEGDTQYFGPGTRLTVL.